The 18 T cell receptor beta chains below were found in one sample sequenced in a study of T cell repertoires in cytomegalovirus infection. TCRdb used MiXCR to reprocess the reads, holding one entry per CDR3 protein. The table lists a few hundred thousand distinct CDR3 sequences, under 45% of them singletons. No antigen is known for these receptors. This specimen was cultured PBMCs, taken from culture after CMV antigen stimulation. The receptors shown here come from a human donor in good health (CMV status not recorded). Some clones in this sample may be carry-over from other donors' samples.

This rearrangement joins TRBV20-1 to TRBJ2-7; 11 positions match TRBD2. CDR1 is DFQATT, CDR2 SNEGSKA, per germline (reference sequence). After removal of 3 bases from V and 2 bases from J, the junction contained 15 bases not matched to a gene. The length of the CDR3 is 18 residues. CDR3 sequence (DNA): TGCAGTGCTAGGGGGGACAGGGTTAGCGGGGGGGGCGCCTACGAGCAGTACTTC. Its protein is CSARGDRVSGGGAYEQYF.

The rearrangement joins TRBV6-2 or TRBV6-3 to TRBJ2-3, with TRBD2 matching over 11 bases. V dropped 6 bases and J dropped 1; count of bases not matched to a gene: 12. Germline-derived CDR1 and CDR2 are MNHEY and SVGEGT. The CDR3 covers 18 residues. The CDR3 coding sequence is TGTGCCAGCAGCCGAACCCGACTAGCGGGGTGGGGCACAGATACGCAGTATTTT. Its protein product is CASSRTRLAGWGTDTQYF.

The chain couples TRBV19 to TRBJ1-5; weak D call: TRBD1 (5 bases). The CDR3 is 13 amino acids. V was trimmed by 6 bases and J by 2 bases, leaving 8 bases between them. Germline lookup yields CDR1 LNHDA and CDR2 SQIVND (reference sequence). The CDR3 loop is CASRDIRNQPQHF. In DNA, the CDR3 is TGTGCCAGTAGGGACATCCGCAATCAGCCCCAGCATTTT.

This clonotype was seen a few times. The rearrangement uses TRBV7-2 and TRBJ1-5; no firm D call. CDR3 size: 14 residues. V lost 7 bases and J 4 bases, leaving 14 bases between the germline ends. Germline loops: CDR1 SGHTA, CDR2 FQGNSA. CDR3 amino acids: CASTRESGNQPQHF. The CDR3 bases are TGTGCCAGCACCCGGGAATCCGGGAATCAGCCCCAGCATTTT. The full variable domain, completed using reference TRBV7-2 and TRBJ1-5, is GAGVSQSPSNKVTEKGKDVELRCDPISGHTALYWYRQSLGQGLEFLIYFQGNSAPDKSGLPSDRFSAERTGGSVSTLTIQRTQQEDSAVYLCASTRESGNQPQHFGDGTRLSIL.

The chain uses TRBV10-3 and TRBJ1-2; 9 positions agree with TRBD1. CDR1 and CDR2 from the germline V gene are ENHRY and SYGVKD. The CDR3 loop spans 13 amino acids. The trim removed 8 bases at V and 7 bases at J, leaving 8 bases unmatched. The CDR3 region has the DNA TGTGCCATCCCCCGGGACAGGGAAAGTGGCTACACCTTC. Its translation is CAIPRDRESGYTF.

CDR3 sequence reads: CASSLYFGRGNYGYTF. DNA for the CDR3: TGTGCCAGCAGCCTATATTTTGGTCGGGGTAACTATGGCTACACCTTC. The V gene is TRBV7-2, the J gene TRBJ1-2; D unclear. This CDR3 region has 16 residues. Deletions cut 5 bases from V and 1 base from J, with 17 bases between. Germline CDR1 SGHTA, CDR2 FQGNSA.

The V gene is TRBV7-2, the J gene TRBJ2-5, with D uncertain. Trimming shortened V by 5 bases and J by 4 bases, and 8 bases separated the two germline ends. Germline V lookup: CDR1 SGHTA, CDR2 FQGNSA. CDR3 length equals 12 residues. The CDR3 loop is CASSQPPETQYF. The CDR3 bases are TGTGCCAGCAGCCAACCGCCAGAGACCCAGTACTTC.

This clonotype was seen only a few times. V usage is TRBV12-3 or TRBV12-4 and J usage is TRBJ1-1; perhaps TRBD1 as D (5 bases). V was pared by 2 bases and J by 11 bases, with 15 bases between. The CDR3 has 13 residues. The CDR3 region is CASSLTRGVGAFF. CDR3 nucleotide sequence: TGTGCCAGCAGTTTAACGCGGGGCGTCGGGGCTTTCTTT.

The chain recombines TRBV12-3 or TRBV12-4 with TRBJ1-6; possibly TRBD1 for D (5 bases). V lost 6 bases to trimming and J lost 6 bases, with 12 bases between them. This CDR3 is built from 14 residues. The CDR3 is CASSQFQGNSPLHF. CDR3 coding DNA: TGTGCCAGCAGCCAATTCCAGGGTAATTCACCCCTCCACTTT.

The V call is TRBV5-4, the J call TRBJ2-3; 9 bases line up with TRBD2. The junction had 3 bases not matched to a gene; V was cut back by 2 bases and J by 5 bases. CDR3 length: 14 amino acids. Germline assignment: CDR1 SGHNT and CDR2 YYREEE (reference sequence). In DNA form, the CDR3 reads TGTGCCAGCAGCTTCGCGGGGGGGCGAGATACGCAGTATTTT. This gives the protein CASSFAGGRDTQYF.

The rearrangement uses TRBV19 and TRBJ1-6; D possibly corresponds to TRBD1 (5 bases). CDR1 and CDR2 from the germline V gene are LNHDA and SQIVND (reference sequence). Trimming left V 6 bases short and J 8 bases short, with 14 bases between. The CDR3 runs 14 residues. The CDR3 loop is CASSPGTDYSPLHF. CDR3 sequence (DNA): TGTGCCAGTAGCCCCGGGACGGACTATTCACCCCTCCACTTT.

The J gene is TRBJ2-5, the V gene TRBV18; 8 bases are shared with TRBD2. Per the germline V gene, CDR1 is KGHSH and CDR2 is LQKENI. V shed 4 bases and J 4 bases; nucleotides not matched to a gene: 14. The CDR3 is 17 residues long. CDR3 DNA sequence: TGTGCCAGCTCACGATTTTTGGAGCGGGGGTCCGGAGAGACCCAGTACTTC. It encodes CASSRFLERGSGETQYF.

This clonotype was found once. The CDR3 spells CASSLSLDRRSPLHF. CDR3 nucleotides: TGCGCCAGCAGCTTATCCCTGGACCGCCGGTCACCCCTCCACTTT. The V gene is TRBV5-1, the J gene TRBJ1-6; no firm D call. With 2 bases removed from V and 10 bases from J, the gap between germline ends came to 16 bases. Germline V lookup: CDR1 SGHRS, CDR2 YFSETQ. This CDR3 is built from 15 residues.

This clonotype has only a few counts. This rearrangement joins TRBV4-1 to TRBJ2-7, with 8 bases identical to TRBD2. Per the germline V gene, CDR1 is MGHRA and CDR2 is YSYEKL. Trimming cost V 0 bases and J 9 bases; bases outside gene matches: 16. This CDR3 is built from 17 residues. This CDR3 is CASSQDHAGGRPGGQYF. The CDR3 nucleotides read TGCGCCAGCAGCCAAGACCACGCGGGAGGCCGGCCTGGGGGGCAGTACTTC.

This clonotype was detected once. The gene calls are TRBV14 and TRBJ2-3, with a tentative D call TRBD2 (5 bases). The CDR3 contains 15 residues. Germline values: CDR1 SGHDN, CDR2 FVKESK. The V and J ends lost 5 bases and 0 bases respectively, with 12 bases between them. CDR3 protein: CASSFGLTSTDTQYF. The DNA for the CDR3 is TGTGCCAGCAGCTTCGGACTCACTAGCACAGATACGCAGTATTTT.

The sample holds a few counts of this clonotype. The genes are TRBV12-3 or TRBV12-4 and TRBJ2-5, with a tentative D call TRBD2 (5 bases). CDR3 size: 14 residues. Trimming took 6 bases from V and 3 from J, leaving 14 bases between them. The CDR3 reads CASSPTGVEETQYF. The CDR3 nucleotides are TGTGCCAGCAGCCCCACCGGGGTGGAAGAGACCCAGTACTTC.

A note on this clonotype: One end of the junction fails to match germline, which may point to a read error. V usage is TRBV27 and J usage is TRBJ2-1; 8 nucleotides line up with TRBD2. The CDR3 covers 14 residues. CDR1 MNHEY and CDR2 SMNVEV come from the germline V gene (reference sequence). The CDR3 protein is CASRLLAVYNEHFF. The CDR3 DNA reads TGTGCCAGCAGACTACTAGCGGTGTACAATGAGCACTTCTTC.

V usage is TRBV28 and J usage is TRBJ2-1; D perhaps matches TRBD2 (6 bases). V lost 6 bases and J 10 bases, leaving 13 bases between the germline ends. The CDR3 is 12 amino acids. The germline V gene encodes CDR1 MDHEN and CDR2 SYDVKM. The CDR3 region has the DNA TGTGCCAGCAGCCTCGGGAGAATCGAGCAGTTCTTC. Protein product: CASSLGRIEQFF.